This entry features one T cell receptor beta chain sequence. The sample comes from a study of T cell responses to AZD1222 COVID-19 vaccine. The germline V and J ends were trimmed by 5 bases and 8 bases, with 13 bases remaining between them. This CDR3 comprises 13 residues. Germline V gene lookup returns CDR1 MNHNS and CDR2 SASEGT. Measured with immunoSEQ multiplex PCR; TCRdb has only the in-frame clones, and not every one. The table includes over 150,000 clones, about 91% detected once. The receptor was derived from an adult in good health. The chain has TRBV6-1 and TRBJ1-5, with a possible D match to TRBD1 (5 bases). This specimen consisted of peripheral blood, obtained on day 0 of MenACWY control vaccination. The CDR3 sequence: CASSMGRSEPQHF. Here the CDR3 DNA reads TGTGCCAGCAGTATGGGACGTTCGGAGCCCCAGCATTTT.